This T cell receptor beta chain originates from a study of CD8+ T cells in alopecia areata. This clone has more than one count but fewer than ten. Reverse transcription of extracted RNA yielded cDNA, which provided the sequencing template. Libraries were prepared by immunoSEQ multiplex PCR; TCRdb keeps only in-frame clonotypes and omits some of them. Here the sample spans about 74,000 clones, roughly 28% being singletons. Treatment meaning: oral pan-JAK inhibitor, 5-10 mg twice daily. The receptor was isolated from a human donor with alopecia areata. The specimen comprised CD8+ T cells sorted from blood, sampled at week 4, from a patient treated with tofacitinib.

DNA of the CDR3: TGCAGCGTTGAATTGACAGGGGGATACGGGGAGCTGTTTTTT. It specifies CSVELTGGYGELFF. The chain employs TRBV29-1 and TRBJ2-2, with 9 bases that match TRBD1. The CDR3 consists of 14 residues. Germline V gene lookup returns CDR1 SQVTM and CDR2 ANQGSEA. The ends lost 2 bases at V and 7 bases at J; junction bases unmatched: 5.